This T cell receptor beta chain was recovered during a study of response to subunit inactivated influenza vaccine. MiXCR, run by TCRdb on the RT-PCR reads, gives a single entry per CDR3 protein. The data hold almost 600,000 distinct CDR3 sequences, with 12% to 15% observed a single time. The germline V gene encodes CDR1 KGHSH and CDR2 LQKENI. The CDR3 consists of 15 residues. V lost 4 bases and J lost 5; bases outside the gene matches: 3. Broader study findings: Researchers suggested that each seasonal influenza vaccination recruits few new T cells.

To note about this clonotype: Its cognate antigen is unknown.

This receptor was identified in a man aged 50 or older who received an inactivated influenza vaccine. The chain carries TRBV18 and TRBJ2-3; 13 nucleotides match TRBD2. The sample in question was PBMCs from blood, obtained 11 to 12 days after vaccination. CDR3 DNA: TGTGCCAGCTCACGGACTAGCGGGAGTGTAGATACGCAGTATTTT. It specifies CASSRTSGSVDTQYF.